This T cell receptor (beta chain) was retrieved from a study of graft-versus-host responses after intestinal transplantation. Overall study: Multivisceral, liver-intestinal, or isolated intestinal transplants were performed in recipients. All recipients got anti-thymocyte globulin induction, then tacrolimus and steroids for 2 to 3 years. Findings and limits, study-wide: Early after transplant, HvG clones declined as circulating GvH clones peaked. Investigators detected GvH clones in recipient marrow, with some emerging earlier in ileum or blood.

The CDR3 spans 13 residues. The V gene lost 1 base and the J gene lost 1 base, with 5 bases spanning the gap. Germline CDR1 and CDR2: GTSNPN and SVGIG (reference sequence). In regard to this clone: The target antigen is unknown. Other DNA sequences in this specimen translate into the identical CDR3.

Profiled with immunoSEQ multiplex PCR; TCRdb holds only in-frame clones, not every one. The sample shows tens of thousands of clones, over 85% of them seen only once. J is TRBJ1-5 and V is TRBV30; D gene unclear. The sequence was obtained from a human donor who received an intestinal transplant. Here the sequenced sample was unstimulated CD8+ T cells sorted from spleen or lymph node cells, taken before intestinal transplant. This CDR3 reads CAWSEQSNQPQHF. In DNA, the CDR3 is TGTGCCTGGAGTGAGCAGAGCAATCAGCCCCAGCATTTT.